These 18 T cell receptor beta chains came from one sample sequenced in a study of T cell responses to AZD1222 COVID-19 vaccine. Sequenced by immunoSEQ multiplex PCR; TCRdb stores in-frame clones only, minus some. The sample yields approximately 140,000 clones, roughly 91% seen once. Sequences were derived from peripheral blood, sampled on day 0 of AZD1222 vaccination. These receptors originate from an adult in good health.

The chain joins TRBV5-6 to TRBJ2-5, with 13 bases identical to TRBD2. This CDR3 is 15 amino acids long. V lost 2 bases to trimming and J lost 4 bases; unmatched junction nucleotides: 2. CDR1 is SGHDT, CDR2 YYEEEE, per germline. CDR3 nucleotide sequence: TGTGCCAGCAGCTTTAGGACTAGCGGGAGAGAGACCCAGTACTTC. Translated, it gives CASSFRTSGRETQYF. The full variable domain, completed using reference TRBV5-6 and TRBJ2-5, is DAGVTQSPTHLIKTRGQQVTLRCSPKSGHDTVSWYQQALGQGPQFIFQYYEEEERQRGNFPDRFSGHQFPNYSSELNVNALLLGDSALYLCASSFRTSGRETQYFGPGTRLLVL.

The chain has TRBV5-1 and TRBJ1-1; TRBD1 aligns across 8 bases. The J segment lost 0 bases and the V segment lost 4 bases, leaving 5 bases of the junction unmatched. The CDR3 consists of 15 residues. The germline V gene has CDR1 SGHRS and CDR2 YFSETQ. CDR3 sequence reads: CASSRDRTMNTEAFF. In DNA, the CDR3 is TGCGCCAGCAGCCGGGACAGGACTATGAACACTGAAGCTTTCTTT.

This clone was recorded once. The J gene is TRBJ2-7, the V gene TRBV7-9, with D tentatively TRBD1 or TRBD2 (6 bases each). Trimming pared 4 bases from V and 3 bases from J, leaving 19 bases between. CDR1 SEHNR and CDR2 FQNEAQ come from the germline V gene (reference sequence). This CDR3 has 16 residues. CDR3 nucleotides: TGTGCCAGCAGCTCCCGGGTACAGGGAGGTAGCTACGAGCAGTACTTC. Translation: CASSSRVQGGSYEQYF.

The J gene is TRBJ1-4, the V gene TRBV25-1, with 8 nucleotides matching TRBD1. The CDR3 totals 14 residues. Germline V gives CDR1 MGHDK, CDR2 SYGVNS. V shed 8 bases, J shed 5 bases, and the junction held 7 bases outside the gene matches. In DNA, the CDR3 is TGTGCCAGCGGTACGACAGGGGTCAATGAAAAACTGTTTTTT. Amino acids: CASGTTGVNEKLFF.

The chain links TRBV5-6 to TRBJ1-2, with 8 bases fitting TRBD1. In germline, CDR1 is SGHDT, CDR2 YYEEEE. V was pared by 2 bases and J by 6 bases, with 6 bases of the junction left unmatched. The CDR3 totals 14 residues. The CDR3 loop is CASSFPRTGNGYTF. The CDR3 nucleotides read TGTGCCAGCAGCTTCCCCCGGACAGGGAATGGCTACACCTTC.

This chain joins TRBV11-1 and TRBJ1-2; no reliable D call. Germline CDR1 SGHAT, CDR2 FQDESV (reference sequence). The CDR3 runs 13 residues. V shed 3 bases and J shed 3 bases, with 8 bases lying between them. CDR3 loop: CASSLNSDYGYTF. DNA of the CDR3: TGTGCCAGCAGCTTGAATTCCGACTATGGCTACACCTTC.

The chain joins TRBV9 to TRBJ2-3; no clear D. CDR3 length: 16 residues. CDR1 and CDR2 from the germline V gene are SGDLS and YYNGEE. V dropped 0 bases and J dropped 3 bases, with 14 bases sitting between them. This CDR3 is CASSVAGVGPTDTQYF. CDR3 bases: TGTGCCAGCAGCGTAGCTGGAGTAGGGCCGACAGATACGCAGTATTTT. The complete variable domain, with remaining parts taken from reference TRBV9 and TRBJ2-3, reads DSGVTQTPKHLITATGQRVTLRCSPRSGDLSVYWYQQSLDQGLQFLIQYYNGEERAKGNILERFSAQQFPDLHSELNLSSLELGDSALYFCASSVAGVGPTDTQYFGPGTRLTVL.

The CDR3 nucleotides are TGCGCCAGCAGCCCCGGGTTAGGGCTGAACACTGAAGCTTTCTTT. It yields the protein CASSPGLGLNTEAFF. The chain links TRBV4-1 to TRBJ1-1; D unresolved. This CDR3 has 15 amino acids. V lost 4 bases to trimming and J lost 0 bases, with 12 bases between them. The germline V gene encodes CDR1 MGHRA and CDR2 YSYEKL.

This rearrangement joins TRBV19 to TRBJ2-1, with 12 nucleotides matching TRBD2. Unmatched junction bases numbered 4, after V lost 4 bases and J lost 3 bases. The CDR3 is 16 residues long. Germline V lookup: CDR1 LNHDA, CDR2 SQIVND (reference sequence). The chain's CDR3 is CASSNSLAGGYNEQFF. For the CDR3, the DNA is TGTGCCAGTAGTAACTCACTAGCGGGGGGCTACAATGAGCAGTTCTTC.

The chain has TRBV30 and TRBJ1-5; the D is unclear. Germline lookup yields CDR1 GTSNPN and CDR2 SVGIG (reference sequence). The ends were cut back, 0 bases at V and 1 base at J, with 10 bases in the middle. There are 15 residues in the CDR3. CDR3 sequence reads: CAWSVPDGSNQPQHF. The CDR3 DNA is TGTGCCTGGAGTGTACCTGACGGAAGCAATCAGCCCCAGCATTTT.

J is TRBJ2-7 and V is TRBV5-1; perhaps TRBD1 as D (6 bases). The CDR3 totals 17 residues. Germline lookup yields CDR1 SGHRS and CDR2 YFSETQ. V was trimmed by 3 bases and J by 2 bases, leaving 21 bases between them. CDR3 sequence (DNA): TGCGCCAGCAGCTCGACTTTGGTTGTGGACAGTCCCTACGAGCAGTACTTC. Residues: CASSSTLVVDSPYEQYF. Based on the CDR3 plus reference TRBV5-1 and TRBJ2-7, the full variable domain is KAGVTQTPRYLIKTRGQQVTLSCSPISGHRSVSWYQQTPGQGLQFLFEYFSETQRNKGNFPGRFSGRQFSNSRSEMNVSTLELGDSALYLCASSSTLVVDSPYEQYFGPGTRLTVT.

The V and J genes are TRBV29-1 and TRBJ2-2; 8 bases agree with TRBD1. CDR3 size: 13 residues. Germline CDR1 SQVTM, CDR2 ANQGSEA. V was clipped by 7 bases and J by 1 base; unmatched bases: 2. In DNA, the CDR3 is TGCAGCGCCGGGACAGGGAACACCGGGGAGCTGTTTTTT. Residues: CSAGTGNTGELFF.

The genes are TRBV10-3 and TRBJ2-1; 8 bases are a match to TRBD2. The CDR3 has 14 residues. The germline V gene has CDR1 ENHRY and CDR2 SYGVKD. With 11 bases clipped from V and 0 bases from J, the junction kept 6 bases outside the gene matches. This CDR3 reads CAVVAGSSYNEQFF. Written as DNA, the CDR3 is TGTGCCGTCGTAGCGGGGAGCTCCTACAATGAGCAGTTCTTC.

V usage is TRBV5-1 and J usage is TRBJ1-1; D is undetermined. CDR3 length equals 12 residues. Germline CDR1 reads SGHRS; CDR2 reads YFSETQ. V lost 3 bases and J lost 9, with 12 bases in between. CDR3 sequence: CASSSPTGKAFF. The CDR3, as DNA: TGCGCCAGCAGCTCGCCTACGGGGAAAGCTTTCTTT.

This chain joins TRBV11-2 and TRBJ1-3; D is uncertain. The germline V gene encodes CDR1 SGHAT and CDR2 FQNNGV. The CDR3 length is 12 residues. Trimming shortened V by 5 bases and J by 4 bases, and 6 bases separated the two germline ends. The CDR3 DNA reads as TGTGCCAGCAGCGCGGACGGAAACACCATATATTTT. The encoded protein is CASSADGNTIYF. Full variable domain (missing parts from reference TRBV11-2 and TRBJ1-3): EAGVAQSPRYKIIEKRQSVAFWCNPISGHATLYWYQQILGQGPKLLIQFQNNGVVDDSQLPKDRFSAERLKGVDSTLKIQPAKLEDSAVYLCASSADGNTIYFGEGSWLTVV.

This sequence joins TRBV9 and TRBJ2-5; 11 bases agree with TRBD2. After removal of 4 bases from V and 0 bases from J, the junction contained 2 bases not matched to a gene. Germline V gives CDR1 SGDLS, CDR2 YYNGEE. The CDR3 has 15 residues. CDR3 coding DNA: TGTGCCAGCAGCCCTAGCGGGGGGAACCAAGAGACCCAGTACTTC. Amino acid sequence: CASSPSGGNQETQYF.

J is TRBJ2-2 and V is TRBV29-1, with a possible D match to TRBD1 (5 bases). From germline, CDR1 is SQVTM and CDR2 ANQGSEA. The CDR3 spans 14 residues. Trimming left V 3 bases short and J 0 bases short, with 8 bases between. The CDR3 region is CSVDDRTNTGELFF. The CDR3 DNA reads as TGCAGCGTTGACGACAGAACGAACACCGGGGAGCTGTTTTTT.

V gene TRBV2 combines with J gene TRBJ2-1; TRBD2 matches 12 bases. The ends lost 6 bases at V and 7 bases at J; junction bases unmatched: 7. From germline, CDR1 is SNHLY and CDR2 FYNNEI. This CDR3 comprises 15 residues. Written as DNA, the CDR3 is TGTGCCAGCAGAAACCGACTAGCGGGGGTTAATGAGCAGTTCTTC. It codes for CASRNRLAGVNEQFF.